A single sample is the source of the 28 T cell receptor beta chains below, sequenced in a study of regulatory T cells in long-lasting Graves disease. Stated time point: newly diagnosed GD, antithyroid drugs for less than 3 months. Preparation of the TCR library used RNA extracted from PBMCs. iRepertoire HTBI primers and Arm-PCR of CDR3 regions built TCR beta libraries. In TCRdb, the multiplex PCR reads were re-called with MiXCR into one record per CDR3 protein. The sample comprises about 310,000 distinct CDR3 sequences, 15% to 20% of which are singletons, and roughly 40% rests with the top ten. The sequencing used peripheral blood mononuclear cells (PBMCs), collected at new diagnosis, from a patient treated with antithyroid drugs. These receptors all come from a female donor with Graves disease.

On this clonotype itself: A far larger clone differs by one base, so this is likely a read error. The chain uses TRBV7-8 and TRBJ2-5, with no clear D. Gene TRBJ2-3 matches the end of the DNA better, so the J call may be wrong. The germline V gene encodes CDR1 SGHVS and CDR2 FQNEAQ. The CDR3 extends over 13 amino acids. As DNA, the CDR3 is TGTGCCAGCAGCTTCGGGTACACATATACGCAGTATTTT. Its protein product is CASSFGYTYTQYF.

The chain combines TRBV20-1 with TRBJ2-7; 13 bases line up with TRBD2. This CDR3 spans 20 amino acids. V lost 0 bases, J lost 4 bases, and 18 bases stayed unmatched. CDR1 and CDR2 (germline): DFQATT, SNEGSKA (reference sequence). In DNA form, the CDR3 reads TGCAGTGCTAGAGATCGGGGGGCAGAGACTAGCGGGAGGAGATGGTACGAGCAGTACTTC. It translates to CSARDRGAETSGRRWYEQYF.

In this sample, this clonotype turned up many times. The chain links TRBV9 to TRBJ2-7; D unresolved. Germline lookup yields CDR1 SGDLS and CDR2 YYNGEE. With 3 bases removed from V and 12 bases from J, the gap between germline ends came to 19 bases. This CDR3 comprises 13 residues. The CDR3 DNA is TGTGCCAGCAGCGGAGAGGCCCCGGACCAACCGTACTTC. Protein sequence: CASSGEAPDQPYF. Using reference TRBV9 and TRBJ2-7 for the parts outside the CDR3, the full variable domain is DSGVTQTPKHLITATGQRVTLRCSPRSGDLSVYWYQQSLDQGLQFLIQYYNGEERAKGNILERFSAQQFPDLHSELNLSSLELGDSALYFCASSGEAPDQPYFGPGTRLTVT.

The chain has TRBV11-3 and TRBJ2-2; D possibly corresponds to TRBD1 (7 bases). The CDR3 sequence is 17 residues long. V lost 4 bases to trimming and J lost 6 bases, with 21 bases between them. Germline V gene sequence: CDR1 SGHNT, CDR2 YENEEA. The CDR3 coding sequence is TGTGCCAGCAGCTATCGAGGAGGGGGCATGGTCCCCGGGGAGCTGTTTTTT. This translates into CASSYRGGGMVPGELFF. Drawing the rest from reference TRBV11-3 and TRBJ2-2, the complete variable domain is EAGVVQSPRYKIIEKKQPVAFWCNPISGHNTLYWYLQNLGQGPELLIRYENEEAVDDSQLPKDRFSAERLKGVDSTLKIQPAELGDSAVYLCASSYRGGGMVPGELFFGEGSRLTVL.

The V gene is TRBV5-1, the J gene TRBJ2-1; 9 nucleotides line up with TRBD2. This CDR3 has 16 amino acids. Unmatched junction bases numbered 3, after V lost 0 bases and J lost 2 bases. Germline assignment: CDR1 SGHRS and CDR2 YFSETQ. Here the CDR3 DNA reads TGCGCCAGCAGCTTGGATAGCGGGAGTACCTACAATGAGCAGTTCTTC. Translated, it gives CASSLDSGSTYNEQFF.

This clonotype was detected only a few times. The rearrangement joins TRBV19 to TRBJ2-1, with D unclear. Germline-derived CDR1 and CDR2 are LNHDA and SQIVND (reference sequence). Trimming left V 5 bases short and J 8 bases short, with 13 bases between. This CDR3 comprises 13 residues. In DNA, the CDR3 is TGTGCCAGTAGTGCCCAGCGTGCGGATGAGCAGTTCTTC. This codes for CASSAQRADEQFF.

This clonotype was seen at least ten times. The chain carries TRBV12-3 or TRBV12-4 and TRBJ2-5; either TRBD1 or TRBD2 may fit D (5 bases each). V was clipped by 5 bases and J by 2 bases, with 15 bases between them. The CDR3 runs to 15 residues. This chain's CDR3 is CASSAPRDEQETQYF. The CDR3 nucleotides are TGTGCCAGCAGTGCCCCCCGGGACGAACAAGAGACCCAGTACTTC.

This rearrangement joins TRBV30 to TRBJ1-1, with a possible D match to TRBD1 (6 bases). CDR3 size: 12 residues. Germline CDR1 is GTSNPN and CDR2 is SVGIG (reference sequence). V was clipped by 3 bases and J by 7 bases, with 12 bases between them. The CDR3 nucleotides read TGTGCCTGGAGAAGGGGGGGCCTTGAAGCTTTCTTT. It yields the protein CAWRRGGLEAFF.

This clonotype has a count of ten or more. This chain's CDR3 is CSGAGTTDTQYF. The CDR3 region has the DNA TGCAGTGGAGCGGGGACCACAGATACGCAGTATTTT. The J gene is TRBJ2-3, the V gene TRBV20-1, with 7 bases fitting TRBD2. The CDR3 consists of 12 residues. Trimming took 7 bases from V and 2 from J; bases not matched to a gene: 3. Per the germline V gene, CDR1 is DFQATT and CDR2 is SNEGSKA (reference sequence).

This clonotype occurred many times. The chain combines TRBV2 with TRBJ2-3; 14 bases align to TRBD2. V lost 9 bases to trimming and J lost 5 bases; unmatched junction nucleotides: 10. Germline V gene lookup returns CDR1 SNHLY and CDR2 FYNNEI. This CDR3 region has 16 residues. Here the CDR3 DNA reads TGTGCCAGACTAGCCATGACTAGCGGGGGGGAAGATACGCAGTATTTT. Translated, it gives CARLAMTSGGEDTQYF.

This clonotype was counted many times. The rearrangement joins TRBV10-3 to TRBJ2-7; weak D call: TRBD2 (6 bases). Trimming removed 10 bases at V and 0 bases at J, with 13 bases between. Germline V gene data show CDR1 as ENHRY and CDR2 as SYGVKD. The CDR3 is 13 residues long. The CDR3 here is CASLATGSYEQYF. In DNA form, the CDR3 reads TGTGCCAGCCTAGCGACGGGCTCCTACGAGCAGTACTTC.

This clonotype was observed at least ten times. V gene TRBV28 combines with J gene TRBJ2-1; D could derive from TRBD1 or TRBD2 (6 bases each). The germline gives CDR1 MDHEN, CDR2 SYDVKM. With 9 bases removed from V and 5 bases from J, the gap between germline ends came to 23 bases. This CDR3 is built from 16 residues. CDR3: CARRGDEGGRNNEQFF. The CDR3 DNA is TGTGCCAGAAGAGGGGACGAGGGGGGTCGAAACAATGAGCAGTTCTTC.

This clonotype was recorded at least ten times. One end of the junction varies from germline; a read error may be responsible. The CDR3 loop reads CASSGGNEQFF. In DNA, the CDR3 is TGTGCCAGCAGCGGTGGCAATGAGCAGTTCTTC. V is TRBV5-1 and J is TRBJ2-1; tentatively, D is TRBD2 (5 bases). This CDR3 has 11 residues. Germline assignment: CDR1 SGHRS and CDR2 YFSETQ.

This clonotype turned up a few times. The rearrangement joins TRBV11-3 to TRBJ2-5, with 10 bases identical to TRBD1. The CDR3 runs 15 residues. With 5 bases clipped from V and 1 base from J, the junction kept 4 bases outside the gene matches. The germline gives CDR1 SGHNT, CDR2 YENEEA. The CDR3 loop is CASSRDRGFQETQYF. DNA for the CDR3: TGTGCCAGCAGCCGGGACAGGGGATTCCAAGAGACCCAGTACTTC.

The chain joins TRBV6-2 or TRBV6-3 to TRBJ2-1; 9 bases are shared with TRBD2. The CDR3 consists of 14 residues. CDR1 and CDR2 from the germline V gene are MNHEY and SVGEGT. V gave up 1 base and J gave up 10 bases; unmatched junction bases: 5. The CDR3 protein is CASSYFSGREEQFF. CDR3 coding DNA: TGTGCCAGCAGTTACTTTAGCGGGAGAGAGGAGCAGTTCTTC.

The chain recombines TRBV6-1 with TRBJ1-2; D gene uncertain. The germline V gene has CDR1 MNHNS and CDR2 SASEGT. The CDR3 loop spans 12 amino acids. Deletions cut 6 bases from V and 8 bases from J, with 13 bases between. The CDR3 loop reads CASSPMSGGYTF. The DNA of the CDR3 is TGTGCCAGCAGCCCGATGAGTGGAGGCTACACCTTC.

This clonotype was counted many times. The CDR3 DNA sequence: TGTGCCAGCAGTCCTCATAGCGGGGCCGGGTACCAAGAGACCCAGTACTTC. Translation: CASSPHSGAGYQETQYF. The chain has TRBV27 and TRBJ2-5; TRBD2 aligns across 8 bases. The J segment lost 0 bases and the V segment lost 5 bases, leaving 11 bases of the junction unmatched. The CDR3 spans 17 residues. From germline, CDR1 is MNHEY and CDR2 SMNVEV (reference sequence).

This clonotype has a count of ten or more. The chain joins TRBV11-2 to TRBJ1-2; D is unresolved. The CDR3 consists of 14 residues. Trimming shortened V by 2 bases and J by 0 bases, and 7 bases separated the two germline ends. From germline, CDR1 is SGHAT and CDR2 FQNNGV. The CDR3 bases are TGTGCCAGCAGCTTATACGGGTCTAACTATGGCTACACCTTC. Amino acids: CASSLYGSNYGYTF.

This clonotype was counted at least ten times. The chain combines TRBV5-5 with TRBJ2-1; perhaps TRBD1 as D (5 bases). The CDR3 has 14 amino acids. The germline V and J ends were trimmed by 2 bases and 10 bases, with 16 bases remaining between them. Germline CDR1 is SGHKS and CDR2 is YYEKEE (reference sequence). The CDR3 region has the DNA TGTGCCAGCAGCTTAAGCAGAAGTCCAGGGGAGCAGTTCTTC. Translating it yields CASSLSRSPGEQFF.

At least ten counts were recorded for this clonotype. The chain links TRBV6-2 or TRBV6-3 to TRBJ2-7, with 7 bases lining up with TRBD2. Unmatched junction bases numbered 12, after V lost 5 bases and J lost 2 bases. The CDR3 spans 16 residues. CDR1 and CDR2 (germline): MNHEY, SVGEGT. The CDR3 DNA reads as TGTGCCAGCAGTGAAGCGACGCTAGCGGAACCCTACGAGCAGTACTTC. Translating gives CASSEATLAEPYEQYF.

This clonotype was counted a few times. This chain uses TRBV3-1 with TRBJ2-1; maybe TRBD2 (5 bases). CDR3 length: 15 residues. V dropped 1 base and J dropped 7 bases, with 14 bases sitting between them. The germline CDR1 and CDR2 sequences are LGHDT and YNNKEL (reference sequence). In DNA, the CDR3 is TGTGCCAGCAGCCAAGTTATGGAGGTCCGGAATGAGCAGTTCTTC. Residues: CASSQVMEVRNEQFF.

This clonotype showed up many times. The rearrangement uses TRBV24-1 and TRBJ2-6; perhaps TRBD1 as D (5 bases). The germline CDR1 and CDR2 sequences are KGHDR and SFDVKD. The CDR3 is 13 amino acids. V was shortened by 7 bases and J by 4 bases, with 7 bases between the two germline ends. As DNA, the CDR3 is TGTGCCACCAGGGGGCAAGGGGCCAACGTCCTGACTTTC. It codes for CATRGQGANVLTF.

In this sample, this clonotype turned up a few times. This chain uses TRBV14 with TRBJ2-2; D uncertain. V dropped 3 bases and J dropped 4 bases, with 6 bases sitting between them. CDR3 length equals 13 residues. In germline, CDR1 is SGHDN, CDR2 FVKESK. CDR3 sequence: CASSQQVTGELFF. The CDR3 nucleotides read TGTGCCAGCAGCCAGCAGGTCACCGGGGAGCTGTTTTTT.

Only a few counts were recorded for this clonotype. The rearrangement links TRBV27 to TRBJ2-5; D is possibly TRBD1 (6 bases). The CDR3 runs 11 residues. CDR1 and CDR2 (germline): MNHEY, SMNVEV (reference sequence). Trimming left V 5 bases short and J 7 bases short, with 8 bases between. CDR3 residues: CASSQGGTQYF. As DNA, the CDR3 is TGTGCCAGCAGTCAAGGGGGGACCCAGTACTTC.

In the case of this clonotype: Given a much more abundant clone one base away, this may be a read error. The V and J genes are TRBV5-5 and TRBJ2-3, with 10 bases lining up with TRBD2. Judging by the DNA end, TRBJ2-1 fits better; the J call may be wrong. CDR3 length: 16 amino acids. Germline CDR1 is SGHKS and CDR2 is YYEKEE (reference sequence). This CDR3 reads CASSLVGLADFYEQFF. DNA of the CDR3: TGTGCCAGCAGCTTGGTTGGACTAGCGGACTTCTACGAGCAGTTCTTC.

This clonotype was seen many times. The genes are TRBV28 and TRBJ2-1; TRBD1 might be the D (5 bases). CDR1 and CDR2 from the germline V gene are MDHEN and SYDVKM. CDR3 length equals 17 residues. V was trimmed by 5 bases and J by 0 bases, leaving 17 bases between them. In DNA, the CDR3 is TGTGCCAGCAGTATAACCCTGGACATACGCTCCTACAATGAGCAGTTCTTC. The encoded protein is CASSITLDIRSYNEQFF. Supplemented by reference TRBV28 and TRBJ2-1, the full variable domain reads DVKVTQSSRYLVKRTGEKVFLECVQDMDHENMFWYRQDPGLGLRLIYFSYDVKMKEKGDIPEGYSVSREKKERFSLILESASTNQTSMYLCASSITLDIRSYNEQFFGPGTRLTVL.

In this sample, this clonotype turned up many times. The V call is TRBV27, the J call TRBJ2-5; 7 bases agree with TRBD2. Germline V CDR1 and CDR2: MNHEY, SMNVEV (reference sequence). The V gene end was trimmed by 8 bases and the J gene end by 7 bases; junction bases not matched to a gene: 10. The CDR3 consists of 13 residues. The CDR3 sequence is CASFPGGEGTQYF. CDR3 DNA sequence: TGTGCCAGCTTTCCCGGCGGGGAGGGGACCCAGTACTTC.

This clonotype was detected ten times or more. The gene calls are TRBV2 and TRBJ1-5; D uncertain. The CDR3 has 14 residues. With 8 bases removed from V and 4 bases from J, the gap between germline ends came to 15 bases. Germline lookup yields CDR1 SNHLY and CDR2 FYNNEI. The CDR3 loop reads CASGKGLRNQPQHF. Here the CDR3 DNA reads TGTGCCAGCGGTAAAGGGTTGCGGAATCAGCCCCAGCATTTT.